Described below is a single T cell receptor beta chain sequence and its context. Its antigen is unknown. Vbeta (60) and Jbeta (13) primers were used in the PCR. The table came from immunoSEQ multiplex PCR; TCRdb's copy has only in-frame clones and leaves some out. The sample records 150,000 to 200,000 clones, roughly 75% being singletons. These data are taken from a study of cytomegalovirus exposure and HLA in healthy donors. Across the study: Inside one of the first data releases sat 85 million or so unique TCRs taken from HLA-typed donors. The study's findings and limits: Rarity characterized most TCR sequences, yet some public TCRs appeared in many donors. Among donors in an Asian-associated ancestry cluster, a later analysis reportedly found fewer N-insertions than the approximately 700-donor mean. With DRB1 most and HLA-C fewest, TCR association rates differed between HLA loci in a later analysis.

The sequencing input was PBMCs. This TCR was recovered from a man in his forties in good health and CMV-seronegative.

In DNA, the CDR3 is TGTGCTAGTGGCACAGGGGGCCGGACTGAAGCTTTCTTT. Translating gives CASGTGGRTEAFF. The chain carries TRBV12-5 and TRBJ1-1; 9 nucleotides agree with TRBD1. The CDR3 totals 13 residues. V dropped 6 bases and J dropped 5; count of bases not matched to a gene: 4. Looked up from germline, CDR1 is LGHNT and CDR2 is FRNRAP.